What follows are 20 T cell receptor beta chains derived from one specimen sequenced in a study of T-cell memory formation after mild COVID-19. MiXCR was run by TCRdb on the 5' RACE reads, yielding one entry per CDR3 protein. The top ten clones hold approximately 13% of a sample with about half a million distinct CDR3 sequences, 15% to 20% of them seen once. Sequenced: PBMCs or a T cell subset sorted from them (not recorded which). These receptor sequences come from an adult woman who had mild COVID-19 (a few samples of this study predate the infection). Cell type and time point are not known.

The chain employs TRBV25-1 and TRBJ1-5; TRBD1 agrees at 7 bases. With 3 bases clipped from V and 3 bases from J, the junction kept 11 bases outside the gene matches. There are 17 residues in the CDR3. Germline V lookup: CDR1 MGHDK, CDR2 SYGVNS. This CDR3 reads CASSDSTDREFNQPQHF. CDR3 bases: TGTGCCAGCAGTGATTCCACCGACAGGGAGTTCAATCAGCCCCAGCATTTT.

This clonotype appeared a few times. CDR3 protein: CATRTGQGELFF. CDR3 coding DNA: TGTGCCACCAGGACAGGGCAGGGGGAGCTGTTTTTT. The chain recombines TRBV15 with TRBJ2-2; the match to TRBD1 covers 7 bases. Germline V gene sequence: CDR1 LNHNV, CDR2 YYDKDF (reference sequence). The CDR3 extends over 12 amino acids. J was trimmed by 8 bases and V by 6 bases; bases with no gene match: 3.

This clonotype was counted a few times. The CDR3 is CASSESTGLSSYEQYF. The DNA for the CDR3 is TGTGCCAGCAGCGAATCGACAGGGCTAAGCTCCTACGAGCAGTACTTC. V is TRBV27 and J is TRBJ2-7; 7 positions agree with TRBD1. This CDR3 has 16 residues. The J segment lost 0 bases and the V segment lost 6 bases, leaving 11 bases of the junction unmatched. The V gene's germline CDR1 is MNHEY and CDR2 SMNVEV (reference sequence).

The rearrangement uses TRBV7-2 and TRBJ2-5; TRBD2 matches at 8 bases. CDR1 SGHTA and CDR2 FQGNSA come from the germline V gene. The V and J ends lost 5 bases and 1 base, in that order; junction bases with no gene match: 3. The CDR3 has 14 amino acids. The CDR3 DNA reads as TGTGCCAGCAGCCGGGGGGGACTCCAAGAGACCCAGTACTTC. This sequence encodes CASSRGGLQETQYF.

This clonotype was detected only a few times. The rearrangement uses TRBV15 and TRBJ2-1; no firm D call. V gave up 1 base and J gave up 5 bases, with 12 bases separating them. The CDR3 is made up of 15 amino acids. The germline V gene encodes CDR1 LNHNV and CDR2 YYDKDF (reference sequence). The CDR3 region is CATSRASELNNEQFF. The DNA of the CDR3 is TGTGCCACCAGCAGAGCTTCAGAATTAAACAATGAGCAGTTCTTC.

The CDR3 is CASSLPHRGPGNTIYF. The CDR3 DNA reads TGTGCCAGCAGCTTGCCCCACAGGGGGCCGGGAAACACCATATATTTT. This chain links TRBV11-2 with TRBJ1-3; 9 nucleotides line up with TRBD1. Germline trimming cut 3 bases from V and 4 bases from J; bases unmatched to any gene: 7. The CDR3 length is 16 residues. Germline CDR1 is SGHAT and CDR2 is FQNNGV. Filled out from reference TRBV11-2 and TRBJ1-3, the complete variable domain reads EAGVAQSPRYKIIEKRQSVAFWCNPISGHATLYWYQQILGQGPKLLIQFQNNGVVDDSQLPKDRFSAERLKGVDSTLKIQPAKLEDSAVYLCASSLPHRGPGNTIYFGEGSWLTVV.

This clonotype was seen only a few times. The chain uses TRBV5-1 and TRBJ2-1; D remains ambiguous. Germline CDR1 reads SGHRS; CDR2 reads YFSETQ. The CDR3 extends over 12 amino acids. Trimming left V 4 bases short and J 10 bases short, with 12 bases between. The CDR3 here is CASSPGPGEQFF. DNA for the CDR3: TGCGCCAGCAGCCCGGGCCCTGGGGAGCAGTTCTTC.

The J gene is TRBJ2-3, the V gene TRBV27; the D gene is possibly TRBD1 (5 bases). Germline V gene data show CDR1 as MNHEY and CDR2 as SMNVEV (reference sequence). The CDR3 runs 18 residues. V shed 5 bases and J shed 0 bases, with 21 bases lying between them. CDR3 bases: TGTGCCAGCAGTCTTCTCCGGCAGGGTGTGGGAAGCACAGATACGCAGTATTTT. This sequence encodes CASSLLRQGVGSTDTQYF.

The chain is built from TRBV20-1 and TRBJ2-4; 9 bases align to TRBD2. Germline assignment: CDR1 DFQATT and CDR2 SNEGSKA (reference sequence). V trimming: 3 bases; J trimming: 0 bases; junction bases outside the gene matches: 9. There are 17 residues in the CDR3. CDR3 bases: TGCAGTGCTAGCTCTAGCGGGACAAACCTAGCCAAAAACATTCAGTACTTC. This encodes CSASSSGTNLAKNIQYF.

This clonotype was seen a few times. The chain joins TRBV29-1 to TRBJ1-2, with D hard to call. The CDR3 runs 13 residues. Germline CDR1 SQVTM, CDR2 ANQGSEA. V dropped 2 bases and J dropped 1 base, with 8 bases sitting between them. The CDR3 spells CSVENVLNYGYTF. Here the CDR3 DNA reads TGCAGCGTTGAAAATGTCCTTAACTATGGCTACACCTTC.

The CDR3 sequence is CSARAYGTIYNEQFF. The CDR3 region has the DNA TGCAGTGCCCGGGCGTACGGGACCATCTACAATGAGCAGTTCTTC. The chain uses TRBV20-1 and TRBJ2-1; D is possibly TRBD1 or TRBD2 (5 bases each). Deletions cut 6 bases from V and 3 bases from J, with 18 bases between. This CDR3 is 15 amino acids long. The germline V gene encodes CDR1 DFQATT and CDR2 SNEGSKA (reference sequence).

This chain joins TRBV18 and TRBJ2-1; D might be TRBD1 (6 bases). The CDR3 length is 15 residues. Germline V lookup: CDR1 KGHSH, CDR2 LQKENI. Trimming stripped 5 bases from V and 3 bases from J, with 14 bases between. CDR3 bases: TGTGCCAGCTCATCCACAGGGCATGGCTACAATGAGCAGTTCTTC. Amino acids: CASSSTGHGYNEQFF.

There are a few counts of this clonotype. The chain joins TRBV29-1 to TRBJ2-7, with no clear D. Between the trimmed V and J ends, which lost 4 bases and 3 bases, there was a span of 13 bases. The CDR3 extends over 13 amino acids. The germline gives CDR1 SQVTM, CDR2 ANQGSEA. The CDR3 DNA reads as TGCAGCGTTGGGTATGGTTCGGGCTACGAGCAGTACTTC. It specifies CSVGYGSGYEQYF.

Many counts were recorded for this clonotype. The V and J genes are TRBV5-1 and TRBJ2-1; the D is unclear. This CDR3 contains 15 residues. Between the trimmed V and J ends, which lost 4 bases and 8 bases, there was a span of 19 bases. The germline CDR1 and CDR2 sequences are SGHRS and YFSETQ. The CDR3 sequence: CASSHDASPGDEQFF. The CDR3 DNA follows: TGCGCCAGCAGCCATGATGCGTCCCCTGGCGATGAGCAGTTCTTC.

This clonotype was observed a handful of times. The rearrangement uses TRBV28 and TRBJ2-7; D is undetermined. CDR1 and CDR2 (germline): MDHEN, SYDVKM. Trimming removed 7 bases from V and 3 bases from J, with 19 bases in between. The CDR3 loop spans 15 amino acids. The CDR3 here is CASTEVSYPIYEQYF. The DNA for the CDR3 is TGTGCCAGCACCGAGGTCTCATATCCCATCTACGAGCAGTACTTC.

This clonotype appeared a few times. The genes are TRBV9 and TRBJ1-1; no reliable D call. This CDR3 has 15 amino acids. V lost 0 bases and J 0 bases, leaving 9 bases between the germline ends. The germline CDR1 and CDR2 sequences are SGDLS and YYNGEE. The CDR3, as DNA: TGTGCCAGCAGCGTAGCGGTCGCTATGAACACTGAAGCTTTCTTT. It encodes CASSVAVAMNTEAFF.

In its sample, this clonotype was seen a few times. This sequence joins TRBV19 and TRBJ2-1; D may be TRBD1 (6 bases). This CDR3 contains 14 residues. Germline-derived CDR1 and CDR2 are LNHDA and SQIVND (reference sequence). The germline V and J ends were trimmed by 6 bases and 6 bases, with 15 bases remaining between them. CDR3 residues: CASSLQGPTNEQFF. In nucleotides, the CDR3 is TGTGCCAGTAGCCTACAGGGCCCTACCAATGAGCAGTTCTTC.

This sequence joins TRBV7-9 and TRBJ1-2; D possibly corresponds to TRBD1 (6 bases). The V and J ends lost 2 bases and 5 bases respectively, with 18 bases between them. The germline CDR1 and CDR2 sequences are SEHNR and FQNEAQ (reference sequence). This CDR3 comprises 16 residues. In nucleotides, the CDR3 is TGTGCCAGCAGCTTAAAGACAGGCGGGGAGGGTTATGGCTACACCTTC. Protein product: CASSLKTGGEGYGYTF.

The chain uses TRBV18 and TRBJ2-2; tentatively, D is TRBD2 (5 bases). The V gene's germline CDR1 is KGHSH and CDR2 LQKENI. Trimming removed 6 bases from V and 7 bases from J, with 12 bases in between. The CDR3 consists of 13 residues. The CDR3 is CASSTLGGGELFF. In DNA, the CDR3 is TGTGCCAGCTCTACACTAGGCGGCGGGGAGCTGTTTTTT.

This clonotype was detected many times. This chain uses TRBV12-3 or TRBV12-4 with TRBJ2-1; 11 nucleotides align to TRBD1. The trim removed 7 bases at V and 5 bases at J, leaving 7 bases unmatched. The CDR3 has 15 residues. The CDR3 loop is CASNSRTGGHNEQFF. Written as DNA, the CDR3 is TGTGCCAGCAATTCACGGACAGGGGGCCACAATGAGCAGTTCTTC.